This T cell receptor (beta chain) was retrieved from a study of blood T cell repertoires in COVID-19. In the original analysis: Scientists estimated how many nucleated cells there were by amplifying reference gene primers. The protocol was immunoSEQ multiplex PCR, while the TCRdb copy is restricted to in-frame clones and leaves out a portion. That table furnishes V, J and clone size, whereas the DNA furnished D and trimming. The sample includes approximately 440,000 clones, approximately 88% seen only once; the top ten take roughly 12%. This TCR came from a woman aged 45-60 years with COVID-19, enrolled during active disease. The source material was peripheral blood.

CDR3 in amino acids: CASSPRTGWADTQYF. The DNA of the CDR3 is TGTGCCAGCAGTCCCCGGACAGGGTGGGCAGATACGCAGTATTTT. The rearrangement links TRBV27 to TRBJ2-3; 8 bases align to TRBD1. The CDR3 runs to 15 residues. CDR1 is MNHEY, CDR2 SMNVEV, per germline (reference sequence). Trimming at V came to 5 bases and at J to 4 bases, leaving 8 bases not matched to a gene.